Below, 18 T cell receptor beta chains from the same sample are listed, as sequenced in a study of cytomegalovirus exposure and HLA in healthy donors (dated by TCRdb to between 2016 and 2019). Libraries were made using the immunoSEQ multiplex PCR assay. Held by TCRdb, this immuneACCESS table contains in-frame sequences only and omits some clones. Under half of the omission traces to an unresolved V gene where checked; the cause of the rest is unknown. This sample has approximately 88,000 clones in its table, and approximately 96% of those were observed once. The ten largest clones represent approximately 1.3% of the sample. Sequenced input: PBMCs. The receptor source for this set is a woman aged 18-29 years in good health and CMV-seronegative.

The rearrangement links TRBV7-9 to TRBJ1-6, with a possible D match to TRBD1 (5 bases). V lost 4 bases and J lost 10, with 14 bases in between. Germline V gene data show CDR1 as SEHNR and CDR2 as FQNEAQ (reference sequence). The CDR3 is 14 amino acids. CDR3 region: CASSSRGAGSPLHF. In DNA, the CDR3 is TGTGCCAGCAGCTCAAGGGGTGCGGGGTCACCCCTCCACTTT.

The chain recombines TRBV4-1 with TRBJ2-3; D uncertain. Germline V gives CDR1 MGHRA, CDR2 YSYEKL. The CDR3 contains 13 residues. V was cut by 1 base and J by 4 bases, with 6 bases left in between. The CDR3, as DNA: TGCGCCAGCAGCCAAGGGGCCCCAGATACGCAGTATTTT. It specifies CASSQGAPDTQYF.

The CDR3 DNA follows: TGTGCCAGCAGTTCCTTCGCGGACTTAGATCAAGAGACCCAGTACTTC. The encoded protein is CASSSFADLDQETQYF. This chain uses TRBV2 with TRBJ2-5; TRBD2 is a possible D gene (5 bases). This CDR3 spans 16 amino acids. Between the trimmed V and J ends, which lost 5 bases and 2 bases, there was a span of 18 bases. The germline V gene has CDR1 SNHLY and CDR2 FYNNEI. The whole variable domain, remainder taken from reference TRBV2 and TRBJ2-5, is EPEVTQTPSHQVTQMGQEVILRCVPISNHLYFYWYRQILGQKVEFLVSFYNNEISEKSEIFDDQFSVERPDGSNFTLKIRSTKLEDSAMYFCASSSFADLDQETQYFGPGTRLLVL.

This rearrangement joins TRBV6-6 to TRBJ1-3; no reliable D call. Trimming cost V 0 bases and J 4 bases, with 10 bases left between them. Per germline, CDR1 MNHNY and CDR2 SVGAGI (reference sequence). The CDR3 spans 15 residues. The CDR3 loop is CASSYSFGWGNTIYF. CDR3 coding DNA: TGTGCCAGCAGTTACTCCTTCGGGTGGGGAAACACCATATATTTT.

This rearrangement joins TRBV9 to TRBJ2-5; unclear D gene. This CDR3 has 13 residues. Germline V CDR1 and CDR2: SGDLS, YYNGEE. Between the trimmed V and J ends, which lost 2 bases and 0 bases, there was a span of 5 bases. The CDR3 loop is CASSVAYQETQYF. The CDR3 region has the DNA TGTGCCAGCAGCGTTGCGTACCAAGAGACCCAGTACTTC.

The chain recombines TRBV19 with TRBJ2-5; 8 nucleotides align to TRBD2. This CDR3 is 17 amino acids long. V gave up 8 bases and J gave up 5 bases; unmatched junction bases: 19. Germline V gene sequence: CDR1 LNHDA, CDR2 SQIVND (reference sequence). The CDR3 loop is CASRQSGRAGGGETQYF. Written as DNA, the CDR3 is TGTGCCAGTCGCCAGTCTGGGAGGGCGGGAGGTGGCGAGACCCAGTACTTC.

This chain joins TRBV7-9 and TRBJ2-2; TRBD1 matches 8 bases. The CDR3 consists of 15 residues. Per germline, CDR1 SEHNR and CDR2 FQNEAQ (reference sequence). The junction had 7 bases not matched to a gene; V was cut back by 5 bases and J by 5 bases. In DNA, the CDR3 is TGTGCCAGCAGCCCCGATACAGGGGGGACCGGGGAGCTGTTTTTT. Protein: CASSPDTGGTGELFF. The full variable domain, its missing parts supplied by reference TRBV7-9 and TRBJ2-2, is DTGVSQNPRHKITKRGQNVTFRCDPISEHNRLYWYRQTLGQGPEFLTYFQNEAQLEKSRLLSDRFSAERPKGSFSTLEIQRTEQGDSAMYLCASSPDTGGTGELFFGEGSRLTVL.

The chain has TRBV19 and TRBJ2-2, with D perhaps TRBD1 (6 bases). CDR1 LNHDA and CDR2 SQIVND come from the germline V gene (reference sequence). Trimming shortened V by 6 bases and J by 1 base, and 12 bases separated the two germline ends. The CDR3 loop spans 15 amino acids. The DNA of the CDR3 is TGTGCCAGTAGATGGGTGGACAGGAACACCGGGGAGCTGTTTTTT. It codes for CASRWVDRNTGELFF.

CDR3 in amino acids: CASSFYDRDDGYTF. In DNA form, the CDR3 reads TGTGCCAGCAGTTTTTACGACAGGGACGATGGCTACACCTTC. This chain uses TRBV28 with TRBJ1-2, with 7 bases aligning to TRBD1. There are 14 residues in the CDR3. From germline, CDR1 is MDHEN and CDR2 SYDVKM. Trimming cost V 3 bases and J 6 bases; bases outside gene matches: 7.

This sequence joins TRBV27 and TRBJ2-7; 8 positions agree with TRBD2. With V trimmed by 2 bases and J by 2 bases, 8 bases remained unmatched. This CDR3 contains 16 residues. CDR1 is MNHEY and CDR2 is SMNVEV in the germline V gene (reference sequence). This chain's CDR3 is CASSLLPLAGAYEQYF. For the CDR3, the DNA is TGTGCCAGCAGTTTACTTCCGCTAGCGGGTGCCTACGAGCAGTACTTC.

The chain carries TRBV19 and TRBJ1-1, with a tentative D call TRBD1 (5 bases). The CDR3 totals 14 residues. Looked up from germline, CDR1 is LNHDA and CDR2 is SQIVND (reference sequence). Trimming removed 6 bases from V and 1 base from J, with 12 bases in between. The CDR3 is CASRTGERNTEAFF. For the CDR3, the DNA is TGTGCCAGTAGAACGGGGGAGCGGAACACTGAAGCTTTCTTT.

The chain joins TRBV6-4 to TRBJ2-2; D not resolved. CDR3 length: 15 amino acids. The germline V gene has CDR1 MRHNA and CDR2 SNTAGT. V lost 3 bases to trimming and J lost 4 bases, with 12 bases between them. CDR3 sequence: CASSDGRFTTGELFF. CDR3 bases: TGTGCCAGCAGTGATGGCAGGTTCACCACCGGGGAGCTGTTTTTT.

This chain joins TRBV27 and TRBJ1-2; 9 positions agree with TRBD1. The germline V gene has CDR1 MNHEY and CDR2 SMNVEV (reference sequence). This CDR3 is 13 amino acids long. Losses at the gene ends were 4 bases for V and 8 bases for J; bases not matched to a gene: 5. CDR3 loop: CASSSQGARGYTF. CDR3 bases: TGTGCCAGCAGTTCACAGGGGGCGAGAGGCTACACCTTC.

V is TRBV5-1 and J is TRBJ1-1; 9 bases agree with TRBD1. The germline V gene has CDR1 SGHRS and CDR2 YFSETQ. This CDR3 has 15 amino acids. The ends lost 1 base at V and 5 bases at J; junction bases unmatched: 6. The CDR3 sequence: CASSLLGQGYTEAFF. In DNA, the CDR3 is TGCGCCAGCAGCTTGCTGGGACAGGGTTATACTGAAGCTTTCTTT.

V is TRBV27 and J is TRBJ1-1; the match to TRBD1 covers 11 bases. The germline gives CDR1 MNHEY, CDR2 SMNVEV (reference sequence). The V segment lost 5 bases and the J segment 4 bases; nucleotides outside the gene matches: 6. This CDR3 has 15 amino acids. The CDR3 region is CASSRGGTGGTEAFF. CDR3 coding DNA: TGTGCCAGCAGTCGGGGGGGGACAGGGGGCACTGAAGCTTTCTTT.

The table lists this clone with a count of one. The chain joins TRBV5-8 to TRBJ2-3; the match to TRBD2 covers 8 bases. The CDR3 length is 15 residues. Germline V gene lookup returns CDR1 SGHTS and CDR2 YDEGEE. With V trimmed by 4 bases and J by 3 bases, 7 bases remained unmatched. DNA for the CDR3: TGTGCCAGCAGCCAGGCTAGCGGGCATACAGATACGCAGTATTTT. Its protein product is CASSQASGHTDTQYF.

CDR3 residues: CASSLYGQGYGTDTQYF. Written as DNA, the CDR3 is TGTGCCAGCAGTTTATACGGACAGGGTTATGGCACAGATACGCAGTATTTT. V usage is TRBV27 and J usage is TRBJ2-3; TRBD1 agrees at 8 bases. From germline, CDR1 is MNHEY and CDR2 SMNVEV (reference sequence). This CDR3 is built from 17 residues. After removal of 1 base from V and 1 base from J, the junction contained 7 bases not matched to a gene.

This chain connects TRBV5-4 to TRBJ2-2; 11 bases map to TRBD2. The CDR3 contains 15 residues. Germline CDR1 is SGHNT and CDR2 is YYREEE (reference sequence). V lost 3 bases and J lost 4; bases outside the gene matches: 2. The CDR3 loop is CASSWGLAATGELFF. The CDR3 nucleotides are TGTGCCAGCAGCTGGGGACTAGCGGCCACCGGGGAGCTGTTTTTT.